These T cell receptor beta chains were read from a single sample in a study of blood T cell repertoires in COVID-19. Produced via immunoSEQ multiplex PCR; TCRdb's table is partial and in-frame only. Seen here are 400,000 or so clones, approximately 90% observed once, and the top ten hold 0.75% to 0.85%. Sequencing was performed on peripheral blood. The receptors originated from a man younger than 35 with COVID-19, enrolled during active disease. The CDR3 runs from the conserved cysteine through the conserved F or W. Fields, in order: clone size, V gene, J gene, CDR3 length, D gene, CDR3 protein, CDR3 DNA. The D gene is left open where the match is weak. Only some rows state a clone size, as once, few, many or a class for expanded clones.

few	TRBV4-1	TRBJ1-5	13	.	CASSPTTNQPQHF	TGCGCCAGCAGCCCCACAACAAATCAGCCCCAGCATTTT
.	TRBV11-2	TRBJ2-1	13	.	CASSLEAWNEQFF	TGTGCCAGCAGCTTAGAAGCGTGGAATGAGCAGTTCTTC
.	TRBV4-1	TRBJ1-1	16	TRBD1	CASSLTTGRRYTEAFF	TGCGCCAGCAGCCTTACGACAGGGAGAAGGTACACTGAAGCTTTCTTT
once	TRBV15	TRBJ1-6	14	TRBD1	CATSRDRGWSPLHF	TGTGCCACCAGCAGGGACAGGGGTTGGTCACCCCTCCACTTT
.	TRBV3-1/TRBV3-2	TRBJ2-7	15	.	CASSQVSIGSYEQYF	TGTGCCAGCAGCCAAGTCTCTATTGGCTCCTACGAGCAGTACTTC
.	TRBV4-1	TRBJ2-1	15	TRBD2	CASSQDAGVGNEQFF	TGCGCCAGCAGCCAAGACGCGGGAGTGGGGAATGAGCAGTTCTTC
.	TRBV5-4	TRBJ1-6	16	.	CASSKDTSSYNSPLHF	TGTGCCAGCAGCAAAGACACGAGCTCCTATAATTCACCCCTCCACTTT
.	TRBV3-1/TRBV3-2	TRBJ2-7	15	TRBD1	CASSQITGGSYEQYF	TGTGCCAGCAGCCAAATTACAGGGGGCTCCTACGAGCAGTACTTC
.	TRBV12-5	TRBJ2-1	13	.	CASGLGQNNEQFF	TGTGCTAGTGGTTTGGGCCAGAACAATGAGCAGTTCTTC
.	TRBV2	TRBJ1-1	14	.	CASSEESVNTEAFF	TGTGCCAGCAGTGAAGAGTCAGTGAACACTGAAGCTTTCTTT
few	TRBV19	TRBJ1-2	13	.	CASSRSGVEGYTF	TGTGCCAGTAGTCGATCGGGGGTAGAGGGCTACACCTTC
once	TRBV7-2	TRBJ2-1	15	.	CASSLSDRTYNEQFF	TGTGCCAGCAGCTTATCAGACAGGACCTACAATGAGCAGTTCTTC
.	TRBV5-1	TRBJ2-4	15	TRBD2	CASSLWSGGTNIQYF	TGCGCCAGCAGCTTGTGGTCCGGGGGGACGAACATTCAGTACTTC
.	TRBV2	TRBJ2-1	15	TRBD2	CASSDGGRTYNEQFF	TGTGCCAGCAGTGACGGGGGGAGGACCTACAATGAGCAGTTCTTC
.	TRBV5-1	TRBJ2-5	15	TRBD2	CASSFSGGVQETQYF	TGCGCCAGCAGCTTTAGCGGGGGGGTTCAAGAGACCCAGTACTTC
.	TRBV19	TRBJ2-1	14	.	CASSRGGAVNEQFF	TGTGCCAGTAGTAGGGGGGGGGCTGTCAATGAGCAGTTCTTC
.	TRBV18	TRBJ2-5	13	.	CASSRGHGETQYF	TGTGCCAGCTCACGTGGACACGGGGAGACCCAGTACTTC
.	TRBV5-4	TRBJ2-5	14	.	CASSLRSIGGPQYF	TGTGCCAGCAGCTTGAGGTCAATCGGCGGGCCCCAGTACTTC
.	TRBV5-8	TRBJ1-5	14	TRBD1	CASSPTGGNQPQHF	TGTGCCAGCAGCCCGACAGGGGGCAATCAGCCCCAGCATTTT
.	TRBV5-1	TRBJ2-7	15	TRBD1	CASTAGTAATRKQYF	TGCGCCAGTACGGCCGGGACAGCCGCGACAAGGAAGCAGTACTTC
.	TRBV5-5	TRBJ1-1	16	.	CASSLPKLAGNTEAFF	TGTGCCAGCAGCTTGCCCAAGCTCGCGGGTAACACTGAAGCTTTCTTT